This TCR beta chain was recovered during a study of shared clonotypes between healthy human individuals. Genomic DNA (from each subset) was split evenly across several immunoSEQ plates. Sequencing was performed with immunoSEQ multiplex PCR; in TCRdb, only in-frame clones are kept and a portion is missing. This repertoire shows about 690,000 clones, about 90% found once; its top ten account for approximately 35%. Within Nashville, Tennessee resided all donors, each a Caucasian adult. V lost 6 bases, J lost 5 bases, and 5 bases lay in between. The CDR3 runs 11 residues. Germline CDR1 reads MNHEY; CDR2 reads SVGAGI.

The chain employs TRBV6-5 and TRBJ2-1; D is uncertain. The material sequenced was memory CD8+ T cells from PBMCs. Subset of the sample: CD45RO+ cells pooled with CCR7-negative TemRA cells. The clonotype was recovered from a man between 18 and 35 years old in good health. Some clones in this sample may be carry-over from other donors' samples. Written as DNA, the CDR3 is TGTGCCAGCAGCGCCAACAATGAGCAGTTCTTC. As protein: CASSANNEQFF.